Included here is one T cell receptor beta chain sequence, with context. The clone's antigen remains unknown. No much larger clone exists at a distance of one base, and base qualities are not known. Library preparation employed the immunoSEQ multiplex PCR assay. The multiplex PCR relied on a mix of 60 forward primers for TCR Vbeta segments and 13 reverse primers for TCR Jbeta segments. The CDR3 region of rearranged TCR beta genes was amplified from genomic DNA with a multiplex PCR assay. On the Illumina HiSeq System, the amplified TCR beta libraries were sequenced as 87-base-pair reads. In the paper's pipeline: In a later analysis, 77 million or so unique TCR beta chains were counted across the roughly 610 repertoires, and some 10 million of these chains were shared by at least two donors. Raw reads were error-corrected and collapsed into unique sequences by a nearest-neighbor algorithm in which closely related sequences were merged to remove PCR and sequencing errors. V, D and J gene segments were assigned by aligning CDR3 sequences to IMGT reference sequences. For a sequence to be retained, a match of at least six nucleotides to both a V gene segment and a J gene segment was required. Rearrangements were classified as productive when the CDR3 lacked stop codons and remained in frame with V and J, and all other rearrangements were classified as non-productive. Following IMGT convention, CDR3 was defined as the stretch from the second conserved V-encoded cysteine up to the conserved J-encoded phenylalanine. The earlier analysis of 550 to 650 of the donors excluded any sequence lacking an unambiguous match to a single V gene segment. An earlier analysis of a few hundred of the donors classified V segments as functional when productive rearrangements were above 56.7% and as segregating when the standard deviation between donors was above 5%. To diagnose cytomegalovirus status from the catalog of TCR beta chain sequences, a statistical classification framework was built. In a later analysis, V and J genes were assigned by comparing TCR nucleotide sequences against IMGT/GENE-DB human TR gene sequences. A later analysis assigned CDR3 sequences and most-parsimonious VDJ recombination scenarios with the TCRdist pipeline. In a later analysis, every TCR beta chain was defined by the combination of its CDR3 amino acid sequence and its V-gene family, and reads without a unique V-gene family were dropped. To address suspected cross-contamination and a sequencing artifact, a later analysis removed roughly 640 highly shared, low-generation-probability nucleotide sequences. In a later analysis, a clonal expansion index for each public chain was calculated from normalized within-repertoire ranks of inferred template counts. In a later analysis, generation probabilities were computed with a VDJ recombination model fitted to out-of-frame rearrangements, and the resulting probabilities were checked against IGoR. A later analysis scored TCR-TCR, TCR-HLA and TCR-CMV co-occurrence with hypergeometric tests, applying a repertoire-size bias correction to TCR pairs. To estimate false discovery rates, a later analysis permuted the HLA or CMV assignments 20 times. In a later analysis, co-occurring TCRs were grouped using DBSCAN, and TCRdist sequence similarity was added for clustering within HLA-allele-positive subsets. Co-occurrence clustering excluded repertoires with fewer than 30,000 or more than 120,000 public chains, plus five with anomalous nucleotide sharing. This immuneACCESS table, as held by TCRdb, lists in-frame sequences with V and J called but not all clones. Of the missing ones, under half trace to an unresolved V gene in checked studies; the others have no known cause. V and J calls and clone size follow that table, whereas D and trimming were derived from the DNA. Counted in this sample were over 130,000 clones; around 80% of them appeared once. The top ten hold 1.5% to 2% of the sample.

Germline trimming: 5 bases from V, 2 bases from J; junction bases outside gene matches: 7. Including the terminal cysteine and phenylalanine, the CDR3 comprises 15 residues. Only the CDR3 DNA stays, 45 bases, in frame from base 1. Via the germline V gene, CDR1 is SGHTA and CDR2 FQGNSA. The cohort comprised more than 550 healthy bone marrow donors. At the time of sampling, every cohort member was nominally healthy, though immune exposures that went unrecorded were likely present. The donor was CMV seronegative and belonged to the group of over 300 seronegative cohort members. A peripheral blood sample was provided by each donor, and peripheral blood mononuclear cells were used for TCR beta sequencing. The Qiagen DNeasy Blood Extraction Kit was used to extract genomic DNA from the blood cell samples. This sample was taken from a study of cytomegalovirus exposure and HLA in healthy donors (TCRdb year 2017). Background for the entire study: According to an earlier analysis of 587 of the donors, roughly 180 million T cells yielded 120 million or so unique TCR beta sequences and 276 Gb of sequence data. Every repertoire in the discovery cohort had been generated on one and the same sequencing platform. Roughly five DR-DQ haplotypes were handled as single units for association and clustering, since linkage in the cohort was strong. Across about 380 genotyped donors of the cohort, an average of about 240,000 unique TCR beta nucleotide sequences per donor were sequenced, and 15% to 20% of those sequences were non-productive. The aim of the study was to test whether cataloging public T cell receptors could identify signatures of past pathogen exposure. In the later analysis, no new phenotypic data were used to find candidate immune exposures; instead, reliance was placed on TCR beta sequences and their occurrence across donors. The study combined high-throughput TCR immunosequencing, statistical association of individual TCRs with disease status, and machine learning to predict cytomegalovirus infection status. The T cell repertoires of around 670 subjects were profiled by immunosequencing and related to cytomegalovirus serostatus. The genetic ancestry cluster associated with self-reported Caucasian donors included approximately 85% of the approximately 410 genotyped donors. The number of donors typed differed by locus, with roughly 620-640 for A, B, C, DRB1 and DQB1, roughly 520 for DQA1, some 570 for DPA1, and 472 for DPB1. HLA typing covered class I and class II loci at four-digit resolution. In a later analysis, previously published TCR beta repertoires from 600 to 850 donors were re-analyzed and high-resolution HLA genotyping was added so that TCR occurrence patterns could be studied. An early release that covered some 640 HLA-typed donors contained 300 to 350 gigabases of sequencing data and around 85 million unique TCR sequences. Genome-wide SNP genotypes for about three fifths of the roughly 670 donors were used in a later genetic analysis, which treated that subset as a discovery cohort. An earlier analysis of fewer than 750 of the donors used high-throughput TCR beta sequencing to judge whether each TCR beta V gene segment behaved as functional or pseudogenic. Along with the roughly 710-subject first cohort, a separate validation cohort of over a hundred different subjects was used. Donor age, sex, ethnicity and CMV serostatus were compiled alongside the repertoire data. Summary of the overall study and its limitations: A later analysis found that most CMV-associated TCR beta chains appeared HLA-restricted, with HLA associations seemingly driven largely by CMV exposure. Correlated functional status among segregating V segments might reflect linkage disequilibrium, but an unknown experimental factor could not be ruled out. Because HLA typing was missing for some donors at each locus, association tests included only the typed subset. In an earlier analysis of 587 of the donors, most TCR beta V segments appeared in productive rearrangements about 87% or about 30% of the time, broadly matching IMGT annotations. Some IMGT-functional V segments, including TRBV6-2 and TRBV6-3, could not be told apart with the 87-base-pair reads, so those segments were excluded. The only immune exposure information available for the cohort was CMV serostatus. A further reported finding was that TCR beta sequences accurately predicted the HLA-A and HLA-B alleles for most subjects in the first cohort. The study gave a list of some 150 TCR beta chains associated with cytomegalovirus. This cohort had only TCR beta chains sequenced, and the lack of alpha or paired-chain data limited which features could be detected. In a later analysis, TCR association rates were found to vary across HLA loci, with the most associated TCRs seen for DRB1 alleles and the fewest for HLA-C alleles. While some public TCRs were present in many individuals, most TCR sequences turned up only very rarely across donors. According to a later genetic analysis, donors in an Asian-associated ancestry cluster had fewer N-insertions in productive TCRs than the approximately 670-donor mean. Roughly uniform sequencing depth across donors was assumed in presence/absence analyses, although this assumption may not hold. Specific HLA alleles were associated with 16,951 TCR beta sequences at a false discovery rate of 0.05 in a later analysis. Assigning TCR associations to individual alleles was difficult when HLA alleles, especially DR and DQ, strongly co-occurred. The classifier was reported to diagnose cytomegalovirus status with high specificity and sensitivity in both the original and validation cohorts. According to the authors, the approach could potentially be generalized to other disease states and immunological phenotypes. Because counts were too low, roughly 16 rarely observed V segments, including chromosome 9 orphons, were left out of the earlier analysis of 500 to 650 of the donors. A cluster of highly shared sequence variants was judged likely to represent a technical artifact of the sequencing pipeline. According to a later analysis, parvovirus B19, influenza, CMV and Epstein-Barr virus appeared linked to several top co-occurrence clusters. A later analysis found that HLA-associated TCR beta chains were more clonally expanded and had lower generation probabilities than equally common non-associated chains. In vitro tests confirmed that a few of the cytomegalovirus-associated TCR beta chains recognize cytomegalovirus antigens. A later genetic analysis associated a missense DCLRE1C variant with V-gene and J-gene trimming of TCR beta chains, and an independent cohort replicated the association.

This TCR was sampled from a man aged 40-49 years in good health and CMV-seronegative. The chain joins TRBV7-2 to TRBJ2-3; TRBD2 agrees with 7 junctional bases. Input material: PBMCs. The CDR3 protein sequence reads: CASSLSGTYTDTQYF. DNA sequence: TGTGCCAGCAGCCTGAGCGGGACTTACACAGATACGCAGTATTTT.